This is a list of T cell receptor beta chains from one sample in a study of T-cell reconstitution after alpha-beta-depleted transplantation in children. TCRdb itself ran the PCR reads through MiXCR, one entry per CDR3 protein. The sample has roughly 100,000 distinct CDR3 sequences, about 8% seen once; the top ten hold under 8%. Here the sequenced sample was PBMCs from the stem cell graft donor, taken from the stem cell graft. These receptors came from a human donor who donated a stem cell graft to a child with congenital amegakaryocytic thrombocytopenia. CDR3s include the opening cysteine and the closing phenylalanine or tryptophan. Expanded clones are given a class, and other clones once, few, many or no size at all.

TRBV7-2,TRBJ2-2,many,CASSSLTGELFF
TRBV6-5,TRBJ1-5,many,CASNPYYDQPQHF
TRBV7-2,TRBJ2-1,many,CASSLVARQDNEQFF
TRBV20-1,TRBJ2-2,many,CSARDSRQSANTGELFF
TRBV30,TRBJ1-1,many,CAWMAVNTEAFF
TRBV12-3/TRBV12-4,TRBJ2-1,many,CASSFGGESYNEQFF
TRBV5-8,TRBJ1-1,NA,CASRRTGATMNTEAFF
TRBV29-1,TRBJ1-1,NA,CSVEALRQGDAFF
TRBV6-1,TRBJ2-6,many,CASSQGQETFSGANVLTF
TRBV27,TRBJ2-6,many,CASSFHSVGDSGANVLTF
TRBV5-1,TRBJ2-7,many,CASSGGYGSYEQYF
TRBV20-1,TRBJ2-7,many,CSASDGVRSYEQYF
TRBV29-1,TRBJ1-1,many,CSVRRGPTGTEAFF
TRBV7-9,TRBJ2-2,many,CASSLGWAGELFF
TRBV5-1,TRBJ2-3,many,CASSFQRGNTDTQYF
TRBV6-5,TRBJ2-7,many,CASSYRLAGSYEQYF
TRBV4-2,TRBJ1-6,many,CASSRNRDSPLHF
TRBV19,TRBJ2-2,few,CASSSSTGELFF
TRBV5-1,TRBJ2-3,many,CASSFAWTSGETDTQYF
TRBV18,TRBJ1-6,many,CASSPRGHDNSPLHF
TRBV12-3/TRBV12-4,TRBJ2-2,many,CASSLGSGSTGELFF
TRBV7-9,TRBJ2-1,NA,CASSLARGFNEQFF
TRBV30,TRBJ1-4,many,CAWSGSGVGEKLFF
TRBV6-1,TRBJ2-3,many,CASSDPAGGYTQYF
TRBV28,TRBJ2-3,many,CASSPGTGTTDTQYF
TRBV20-1,TRBJ2-3,many,CSARNRDRGTDTQYF
TRBV10-3,TRBJ2-3,many,CAITADTSTDTQYF
TRBV4-1,TRBJ2-4,many,CASSQTLGFGIQYF
TRBV5-8,TRBJ2-7,many,CASSLRGRTYEQYF
TRBV20-1,TRBJ1-1,many,CSAPKTGVNTEAFF
TRBV12-5,TRBJ2-5,many,CASGSGTGEETQYF
TRBV20-1,TRBJ2-3,many,CSATAGARFTDTQYF
TRBV12-3/TRBV12-4,TRBJ2-1,many,CASSLSRGGFGNNEQFF
TRBV11-2,TRBJ2-3,many,CASSSGLTTDTQYF
TRBV5-6,TRBJ2-7,many,CASSSTPSGTLVGEQYF
TRBV12-3/TRBV12-4,TRBJ1-5,NA,CASSQRQGQNQPQHF
TRBV27,TRBJ1-1,many,CASKDPGLRAFF
TRBV7-2,TRBJ2-7,many,CASSALRVRSGSYEQYF
TRBV28,TRBJ1-4,many,CASSFQGNNEKLFF
TRBV18,TRBJ2-2,many,CASSPGQGGTGELFF
TRBV28,TRBJ2-7,NA,CASSSTGGTYEQYF
TRBV7-9,TRBJ2-1,NA,CASELAGSNEQFF
TRBV6-5,TRBJ2-1,many,CASSPTGEMSEQFF
TRBV7-9,TRBJ1-1,many,CASSFNGDTEAFF
TRBV20-1,TRBJ2-7,few,CSASGDRVREQYF
TRBV6-1,TRBJ1-1,many,CASSLHPGPTGNTEAFF
TRBV28,TRBJ2-5,many,CASSLGQGTKETQYF
TRBV5-1,TRBJ1-4,many,CASSWGPTGDNEKLFF
TRBV20-1,TRBJ1-3,many,CSAIAGHTSSGNTIYF